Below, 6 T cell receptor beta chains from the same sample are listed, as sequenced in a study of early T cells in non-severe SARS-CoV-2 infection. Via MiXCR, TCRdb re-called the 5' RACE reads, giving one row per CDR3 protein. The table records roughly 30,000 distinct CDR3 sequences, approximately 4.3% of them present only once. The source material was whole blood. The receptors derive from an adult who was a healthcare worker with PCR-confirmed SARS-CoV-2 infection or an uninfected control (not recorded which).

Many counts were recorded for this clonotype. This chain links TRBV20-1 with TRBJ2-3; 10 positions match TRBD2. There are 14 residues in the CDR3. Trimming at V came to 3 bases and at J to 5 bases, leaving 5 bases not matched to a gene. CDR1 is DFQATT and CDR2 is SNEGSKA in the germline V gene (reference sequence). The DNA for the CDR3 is TGCAGTGCTAGTGGAGCGGGGGGGCAAGATACGCAGTATTTT. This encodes CSASGAGGQDTQYF.

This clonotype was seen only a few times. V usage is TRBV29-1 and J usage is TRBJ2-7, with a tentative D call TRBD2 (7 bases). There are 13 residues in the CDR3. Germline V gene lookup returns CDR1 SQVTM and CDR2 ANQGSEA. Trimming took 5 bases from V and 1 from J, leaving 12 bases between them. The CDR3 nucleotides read TGCAGCGTTTCGAGCGGGACATCCTACGAGCAGTACTTC. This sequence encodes CSVSSGTSYEQYF.

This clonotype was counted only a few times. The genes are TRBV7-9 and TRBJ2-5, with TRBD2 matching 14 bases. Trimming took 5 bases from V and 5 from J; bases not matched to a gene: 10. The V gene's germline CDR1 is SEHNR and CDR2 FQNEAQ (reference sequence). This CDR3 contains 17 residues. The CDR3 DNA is TGTGCCAGCAGCGGGGGGACTAGCGGGAGTGCGGTTGAGACCCAGTACTTC. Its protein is CASSGGTSGSAVETQYF.

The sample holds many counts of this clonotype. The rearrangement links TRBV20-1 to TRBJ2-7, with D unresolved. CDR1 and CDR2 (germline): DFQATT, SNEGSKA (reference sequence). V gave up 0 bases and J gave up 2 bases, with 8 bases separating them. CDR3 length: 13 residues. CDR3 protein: CSARDRKTYEQYF. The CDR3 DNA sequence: TGCAGTGCTAGAGACAGGAAAACCTACGAGCAGTACTTC.

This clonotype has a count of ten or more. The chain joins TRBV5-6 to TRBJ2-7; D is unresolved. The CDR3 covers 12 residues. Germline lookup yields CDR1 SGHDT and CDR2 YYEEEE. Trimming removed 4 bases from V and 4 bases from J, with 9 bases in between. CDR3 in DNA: TGTGCCAGCAGCCTCCGTGCTTACGAGCAGTACTTC. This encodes CASSLRAYEQYF.

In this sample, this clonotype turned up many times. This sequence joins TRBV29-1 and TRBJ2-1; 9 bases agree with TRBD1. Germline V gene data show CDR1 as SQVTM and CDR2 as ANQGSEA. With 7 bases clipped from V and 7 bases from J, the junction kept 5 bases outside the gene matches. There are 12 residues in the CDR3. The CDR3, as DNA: TGCAGCGGGAACAGGGGGCCTAATGAGCAGTTCTTC. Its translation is CSGNRGPNEQFF.